This T cell receptor beta chain was retrieved from a study of blood T cell repertoires in COVID-19. In the source study's methods: The assay estimated nucleated cells by amplifying reference gene primers. Profiling relied on immunoSEQ multiplex PCR, and the TCRdb table lists in-frame clones only, not all of them. V and J calls and clone size follow that table, whereas D and trimming were derived from the DNA. The table shows 95,000 to 150,000 clones, with about two thirds occurring only once. V lost 2 bases, J lost 3 bases, and 5 bases stayed unmatched. The CDR3 is 15 residues long. Germline values: CDR1 SGHVS, CDR2 FNYEAQ.

This receptor was identified in a human donor with acute or convalescent COVID-19. The donor label of this sample is uncertain. Sequencing was done on a sample of peripheral blood. The chain links TRBV7-6 to TRBJ1-1; 8 bases map to TRBD1. The CDR3 loop is CASSLLNRGDTEAFF. The CDR3 nucleotides are TGTGCCAGCAGCTTACTCAACAGGGGGGACACTGAAGCTTTCTTT. The variable domain in full, completed from reference TRBV7-6 and TRBJ1-1, reads GAGVSQSPRYKVTKRGQDVALRCDPISGHVSLYWYRQALGQGPEFLTYFNYEAQQDKSGLPNDRFSAERPEGSISTLTIQRTEQRDSAMYRCASSLLNRGDTEAFFGQGTRLTVV.